This entry is about one T cell receptor beta chain. What it binds is not known. The CDR3 spans 16 residues. With 0 bases removed from V and 0 bases from J, the gap between germline ends came to 12 bases. The germline CDR1 and CDR2 sequences are SGHRS and YFSETQ. This sample is part of a study of chemoradiotherapy in HPV16-positive cancers. Produced via immunoSEQ multiplex PCR; TCRdb's table is partial and in-frame only. The data show 8,100 or so clones, 65% to 80% seen once. Overall study findings and caveats: During treatment, candidate HPV-specific clones and E7-related motifs expanded in tumor.

The chain uses TRBV5-1 and TRBJ1-1; D may be TRBD1 (6 bases). This sequence originates from a human donor with HPV-associated anogenital cancer. Collection of the sample occurred from a patient who underwent chemoradiotherapy. DNA of the CDR3: TGCGCCAGCAGCTTGGGGGACAATTGGGTGAACACTGAAGCTTTCTTT. It translates to CASSLGDNWVNTEAFF.